These 10 T cell receptor delta chains were sequenced from one sample in a study of gamma-delta T cells after stem cell transplantation. TCRdb re-processed the RT-PCR reads via CATT. The data contain about 1,400 delta-chain clones, less than 8.5% of them singletons. Material: gamma-delta T cells. These receptors came from a human donor. It is not recorded whose cells these are; they may come from a transplant donor.

Only a few counts were recorded for this clone. A read error likely explains this, since a far larger clone differs by one base. The chain recombines TRDV2 with TRDJ1; D call uncertain. CDR3 size: 17 residues. CDR1 is GEAIGNYY and CDR2 is EKD in the germline V gene. In nucleotides, the CDR3 is TGTGCCCGTGACACCGTCCAACGCTTACCCTACACCGATAAACTCATCTTT. Translated: CARDTVQRLPYTDKLIF.

This clone was seen only once. The genes are TRDV2 and TRDJ1; 9 bases fit TRDD3. The junction had 10 bases not matched to a gene; V was cut back by 0 bases and J by 0 bases. CDR3 length: 18 amino acids. The V gene's germline CDR1 is GEAIGNYY and CDR2 EKD. As DNA, the CDR3 is TGTGCCTGTGACACCGCCCTACTGGGGGAGAAGTACACCGATAAACTCATCTTT. This sequence encodes CACDTALLGEKYTDKLIF.

This clone has only a few counts. Only one base separates this from a far larger clonotype, so it likely reflects a read error. Other DNA sequences in the sample encode the same CDR3. V and J are TRDV2 and TRDJ1, with TRDD3 matching over 9 bases. The CDR3 extends over 21 amino acids. Germline V lookup: CDR1 GEAIGNYY, CDR2 EKD. This CDR3 reads CACDTVLFTGGPRLHTDKLIF. In DNA form, the CDR3 reads TGCGCCTGTGACACCGTTTTATTTACTGGGGGACCACGGCTCCACACCGATAAACTCATCTTT.

About this clone: The TCRdb protein comes from a much larger clone and disagrees with this DNA's translation at residue 20, likely due to a read error; the protein given here is derived from the DNA. The chain recombines TRDV2 with TRDJ1; TRDD3 agrees at 13 bases. CDR3 length: 24 residues. The V gene's germline CDR1 is GEAIGNYY and CDR2 EKD. CDR3 in DNA: TGTGCCTGTGACACCGTGGCGCCGGGGTATAACTGGGGGATACGCAGGGGGGACACCGGTAAACTCATCTTT. Amino acid sequence: CACDTVAPGYNWGIRRGDTGKLIF.

This clone turned up a few times. One base separates it from a far larger clone, so it is likely a read error. The identical CDR3 is also encoded by other nucleotide sequences in the sample. The chain couples TRDV2 to TRDJ1; 11 nucleotides line up with TRDD3. Germline loops: CDR1 GEAIGNYY, CDR2 EKD. This CDR3 contains 18 residues. The trim removed 3 bases at V and 12 bases at J, leaving 23 bases unmatched. The CDR3 here is CACDPLVGDTLHRRPFIF. In DNA, the CDR3 is TGTGCCTGTGACCCGCTAGTGGGGGATACGCTCCACCGACGACCTTTCATCTTT.

Comment on this clone: The protein that TCRdb holds for this DNA derives from a much larger clone and differs from the translated DNA at residue 15, which likely indicates a read error; the protein shown here is translated from the DNA. The chain carries TRDV2 and TRDJ1; 10 bases map to TRDD3. The germline CDR1 and CDR2 sequences are GEAIGNYY and EKD. The CDR3 has 17 residues. CDR3 amino acids: CACDTVLGDRQLNKPIF. The CDR3 coding sequence is TGTGCCTGTGACACCGTACTGGGGGATCGACAGCTCAATAAACCCATCTTT.

This clone was counted a few times. A far bigger clonotype differs at one base, so this is likely a read error. The chain couples TRDV1 to TRDJ1; possible D gene TRDD3, 5 bases. This CDR3 contains 20 residues. Germline loops: CDR1 TSWWSYY, CDR2 QGS. The germline V and J ends were trimmed by 4 bases and 0 bases, with 27 bases remaining between them. The CDR3 spells CALGGLDSPSVINHTDKLIF. In nucleotides, the CDR3 is TGTGCTCTTGGGGGACTGGATTCTCCCTCCGTTATCAACCACACCGATAAACTCATCTTT.

This clone has just a few counts. This DNA's translation differs at residue 6 from TCRdb's protein, which comes from a much larger clone; a read error is likely, and the protein shown is translated from the DNA. The J gene is TRDJ1, the V gene TRDV2, with TRDD3 identical over 8 bases. The CDR3 totals 16 residues. Germline CDR1 and CDR2: GEAIGNYY and EKD. V lost 3 bases, J lost 0 bases, and 8 bases stayed unmatched. CDR3 sequence reads: CACDYAGGTYTDKLIF. The DNA of the CDR3 is TGTGCCTGTGACTACGCTGGGGGAACGTACACCGATAAACTCATCTTT.

J is TRDJ1 and V is TRDV2, with 8 bases that match TRDD3. CDR1 and CDR2 from the germline V gene are GEAIGNYY and EKD. The CDR3 is made up of 20 amino acids. V gave up 0 bases and J gave up 2 bases; unmatched junction bases: 19. The chain's CDR3 is CACDTIGNQLGAPSTDKLIF. DNA of the CDR3: TGTGCCTGTGACACCATCGGGAATCAACTGGGGGCTCCCTCAACCGATAAACTCATCTTT.

This clone was counted between two and nine times. The protein that TCRdb holds for this DNA derives from a much larger clone and differs from the translated DNA at residue 17, which likely indicates a read error; the protein shown here is translated from the DNA. The chain is built from TRDV2 and TRDJ3; 8 nucleotides align to TRDD3. The CDR3 is 22 residues long. From germline, CDR1 is GEAIGNYY and CDR2 EKD. The CDR3 coding sequence is TGTGCCTGTGACCAGGCGGGTACTGGGGGCCTCGACCGCTCCTGGGACGCCCGACAGATGTTTTTC. Translated, it gives CACDQAGTGGLDRSWDARQMFF.